This TCR beta chain was retrieved from a study of T cell repertoires in aging, cancer and after chemotherapy. For the study at large: Clear clonal overlap appeared across healthy donor samples taken over several months to years.

The V gene's germline CDR1 is DFQATT and CDR2 SNEGSKA (reference sequence). With 6 bases removed from V and 6 bases from J, the gap between germline ends came to 20 bases. The CDR3 loop spans 15 amino acids. This clonotype came up once. Multiplex touch-down PCR with TRB-A/B primers amplified rearranged V-D-J TRB sequences. In TCRdb, the multiplex PCR reads were re-called with MiXCR into one record per CDR3 protein. Seen here are some 11,000 distinct CDR3 sequences, just under 30% observed once, and the top ten hold approximately 1.9%. The template was genomic DNA from peripheral blood, not RNA. Sequencing was performed on blood. This receptor was obtained from a human donor in good health. The chain has TRBV20-1 and TRBJ1-4; possible D gene TRBD1, 5 bases. The CDR3 region has the DNA TGCAGTGCACCACGGTTTGGGGGTCTTGATGAAAAACTGTTTTTT. Translated: CSAPRFGGLDEKLFF.